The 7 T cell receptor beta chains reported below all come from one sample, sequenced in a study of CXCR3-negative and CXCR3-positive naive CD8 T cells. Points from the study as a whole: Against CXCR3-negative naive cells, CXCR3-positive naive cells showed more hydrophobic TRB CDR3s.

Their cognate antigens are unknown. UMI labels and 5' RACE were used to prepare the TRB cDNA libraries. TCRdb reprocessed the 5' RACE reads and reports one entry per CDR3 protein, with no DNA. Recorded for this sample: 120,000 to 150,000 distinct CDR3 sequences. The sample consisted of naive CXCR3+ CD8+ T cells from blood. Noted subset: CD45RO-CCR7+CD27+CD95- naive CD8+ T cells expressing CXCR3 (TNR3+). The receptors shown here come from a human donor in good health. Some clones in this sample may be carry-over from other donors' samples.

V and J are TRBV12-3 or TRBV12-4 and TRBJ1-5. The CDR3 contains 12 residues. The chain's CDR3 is CASSLPNQPQHF.

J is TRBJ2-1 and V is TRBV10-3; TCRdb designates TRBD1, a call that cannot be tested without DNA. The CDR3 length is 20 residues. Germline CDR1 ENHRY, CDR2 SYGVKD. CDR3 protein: CAIRYRVPLIGGGNYNEQFF.

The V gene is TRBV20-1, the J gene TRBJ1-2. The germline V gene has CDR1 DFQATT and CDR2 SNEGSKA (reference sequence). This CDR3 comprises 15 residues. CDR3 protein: CSARDDTQPNYGYTF.

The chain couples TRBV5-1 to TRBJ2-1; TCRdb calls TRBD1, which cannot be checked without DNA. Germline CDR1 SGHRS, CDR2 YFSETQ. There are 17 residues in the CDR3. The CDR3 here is CASSLGQGTGVYNEQFF.

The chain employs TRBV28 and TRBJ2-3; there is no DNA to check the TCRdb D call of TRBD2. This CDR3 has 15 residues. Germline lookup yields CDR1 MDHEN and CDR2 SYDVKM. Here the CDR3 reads CASSFLSGNVDTQYF.

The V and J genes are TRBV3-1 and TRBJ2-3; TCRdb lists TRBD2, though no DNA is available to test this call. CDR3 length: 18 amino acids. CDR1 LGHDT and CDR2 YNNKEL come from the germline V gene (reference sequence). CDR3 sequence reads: CASSQAGLAGASTDTQYF.

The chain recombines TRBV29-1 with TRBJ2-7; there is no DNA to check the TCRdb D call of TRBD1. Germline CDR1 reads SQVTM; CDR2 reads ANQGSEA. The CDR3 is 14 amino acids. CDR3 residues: CSVEDRTGPYEQYF.